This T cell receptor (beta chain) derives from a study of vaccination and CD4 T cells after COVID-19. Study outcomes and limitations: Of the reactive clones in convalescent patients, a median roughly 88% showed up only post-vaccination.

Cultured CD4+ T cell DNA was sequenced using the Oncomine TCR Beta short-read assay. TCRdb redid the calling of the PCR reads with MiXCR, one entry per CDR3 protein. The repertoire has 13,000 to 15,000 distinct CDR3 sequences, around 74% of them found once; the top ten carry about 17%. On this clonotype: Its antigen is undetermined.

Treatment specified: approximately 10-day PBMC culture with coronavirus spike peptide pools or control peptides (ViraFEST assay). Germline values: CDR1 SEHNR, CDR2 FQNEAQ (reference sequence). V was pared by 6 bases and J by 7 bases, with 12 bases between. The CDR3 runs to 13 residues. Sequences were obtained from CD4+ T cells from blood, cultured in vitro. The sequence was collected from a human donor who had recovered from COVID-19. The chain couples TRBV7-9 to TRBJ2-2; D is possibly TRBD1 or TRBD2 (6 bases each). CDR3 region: CASSWRDIGELFF. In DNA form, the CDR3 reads TGTGCCAGCAGTTGGAGGGACATCGGGGAGCTGTTTTTT. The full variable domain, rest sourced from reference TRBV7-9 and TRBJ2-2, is DTGVSQNPRHKITKRGQNVTFRCDPISEHNRLYWYRQTLGQGPEFLTYFQNEAQLEKSRLLSDRFSAERPKGSFSTLEIQRTEQGDSAMYLCASSWRDIGELFFGEGSRLTVL.